This T cell receptor beta chain was retrieved from a study of blood T cell repertoires in COVID-19. The overall study: Samples taken during acute and convalescent COVID-19 were collected in the United States, Italy and Spain.

The study drew participants aged about 18 to 89 years from fewer than 30 US areas. Membership in each cohort depended on participant-reported clinical history. Contact with a PCR-confirmed or clinician-diagnosed COVID-19 case occurred within 2 weeks of entry. Assay: immunoSEQ multiplex PCR; the TCRdb copy retains only in-frame clones and omits some. The sample lists about 220,000 clones, roughly 80% occurring once. Trimming cost V 1 base and J 0 bases, with 4 bases left between them. The CDR3 consists of 14 residues. The germline gives CDR1 SGHTA, CDR2 FQGNSA. The TCR comes from a woman in her fifties or sixties who had been exposed to COVID-19. The sample comprised PBMCs or T cells enriched from blood (not recorded which). The gene calls are TRBV7-2 and TRBJ1-5; no clear D. CDR3 sequence (DNA): TGTGCCAGCAGCTTAGGAGCTAGCAATCAGCCCCAGCATTTT. As protein: CASSLGASNQPQHF.